This T cell receptor beta chain is drawn from a study of shared clonotypes between healthy human individuals. Clones were sequenced by immunoSEQ multiplex PCR, and TCRdb holds only the in-frame ones, with some missing. The data show about 1.1 million clones, with 70% to 80% seen just once and almost 0.9% held by the top ten. The CDR3 extends over 14 amino acids. Germline V CDR1 and CDR2: MNHNS, SASEGT. The V and J ends lost 4 bases and 5 bases respectively, with 14 bases between them. The receptor comes from a man aged 18 to 29 in good health. Some clones in this sample may be carry-over from other donors' samples. The sequenced material came from memory CD4+ T cells from PBMCs. Indicated subset: CD45RA-negative fraction. The rearrangement uses TRBV6-1 and TRBJ2-5, with D perhaps matching TRBD1 (5 bases). CDR3 sequence reads: CASSGGGARETQYF. The CDR3 DNA reads as TGTGCCAGCAGTGGGGGTGGGGCGCGGGAGACCCAGTACTTC.